The table lists the clone carrying this TCR beta chain with many counts. Its antigen remains unidentified. The data derive from a study of CD8 T cells in ankylosing spondylitis. The V gene's germline CDR1 is SGHKS and CDR2 YYEKEE (reference sequence). V trimming: 2 bases; J trimming: 6 bases; junction bases outside the gene matches: 5. The CDR3 spans 13 residues. Overall study results and limits: Disease-associated clonotypes exhibited CD8+ identity and were relatively infrequent in peripheral blood. In reactive arthritis synovial fluid and blood, some motif variants had been reported before. About 8 highly homologous variants made up a TCR beta motif, and this motif appeared characteristic of ankylosing spondylitis blood.

Researchers built TCR beta libraries using quantitative 5'-RACE with molecular barcodes. TCRdb recomputed calls from the 5' RACE reads with MiXCR, one row per CDR3 protein. The sample records more than 650,000 distinct CDR3 sequences, 10% to 15% being singletons. The genes are TRBV5-5 and TRBJ2-7; 7 bases fit TRBD1. The TCR was taken from a male donor with ankylosing spondylitis. Sequencing was performed on blood, either unsorted or a sorted T cell fraction (not recorded which). CDR3 sequence reads: CASSLQGLGEQYF. DNA of the CDR3: TGTGCCAGCAGCTTACAGGGGCTGGGCGAGCAGTACTTC.